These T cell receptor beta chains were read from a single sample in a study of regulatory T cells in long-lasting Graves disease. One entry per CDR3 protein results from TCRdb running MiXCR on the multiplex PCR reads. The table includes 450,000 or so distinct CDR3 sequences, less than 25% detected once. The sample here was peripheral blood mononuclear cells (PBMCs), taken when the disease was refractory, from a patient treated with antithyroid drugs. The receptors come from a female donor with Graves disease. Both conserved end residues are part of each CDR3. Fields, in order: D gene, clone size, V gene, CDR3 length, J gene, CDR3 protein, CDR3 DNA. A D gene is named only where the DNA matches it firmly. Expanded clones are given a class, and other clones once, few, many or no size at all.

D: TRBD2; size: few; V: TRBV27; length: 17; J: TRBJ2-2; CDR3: CASSGLAGVFYTGELFF; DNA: TGTGCCAGCAGCGGACTAGCGGGGGTATTTTACACCGGGGAGCTGTTTTTT
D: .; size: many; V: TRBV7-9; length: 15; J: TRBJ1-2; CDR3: CASSPNWASPYGYTF; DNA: TGTGCCAGCAGCCCCAACTGGGCCAGCCCTTATGGCTACACCTTC
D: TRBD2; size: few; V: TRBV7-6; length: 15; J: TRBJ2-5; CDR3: CASSAGTSGKETQYF; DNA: TGTGCCAGCAGCGCTGGGACTAGCGGGAAAGAGACCCAGTACTTC
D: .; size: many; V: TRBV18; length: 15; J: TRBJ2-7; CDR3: CASSPQTPGLPDPSF; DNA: TGTGCCAGCTCACCACAAACCCCGGGCCTCCCAGACCCGAGCTTC
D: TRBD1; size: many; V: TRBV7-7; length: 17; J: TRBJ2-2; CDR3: CASSLAAGGMDTGELFF; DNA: TGTGCTAGCAGCTTAGCCGCAGGGGGCATGGACACCGGGGAGCTGTTTTTT
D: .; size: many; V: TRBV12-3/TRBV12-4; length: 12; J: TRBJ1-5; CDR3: CASSFQSHPQHF; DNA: TGTGCCAGCAGTTTTCAATCCCACCCCCAGCATTTT
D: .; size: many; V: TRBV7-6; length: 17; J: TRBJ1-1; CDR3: CASSQSYGGVKFTEAFF; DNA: TGTGCCAGCAGCCAATCTTACGGCGGGGTAAAGTTCACTGAAGCTTTCTTT
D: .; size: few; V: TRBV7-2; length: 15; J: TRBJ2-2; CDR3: CASSRRQPNTGELFF; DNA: TGTGCCAGCAGCCGGCGGCAACCCAACACCGGGGAGCTGTTTTTT
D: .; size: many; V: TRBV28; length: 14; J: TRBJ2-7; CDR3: CASNRPQPPYEQYF; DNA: TGTGCCAGCAACAGGCCCCAACCCCCTTACGAGCAGTACTTC
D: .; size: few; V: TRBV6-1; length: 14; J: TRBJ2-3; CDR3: CASSETGATDTQYF; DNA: TGTGCCAGCAGTGAAACAGGTGCTACAGATACGCAGTATTTT
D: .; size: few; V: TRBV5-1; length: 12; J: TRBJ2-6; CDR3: CASRRGANVLTF; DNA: TGCGCCAGCAGACGTGGGGCCAACGTCCTGACTTTC
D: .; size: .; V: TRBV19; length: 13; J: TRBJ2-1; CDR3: CASSIGANNEQFF; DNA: TGTGCCAGTAGTATAGGGGCAAACAATGAGCAGTTCTTC
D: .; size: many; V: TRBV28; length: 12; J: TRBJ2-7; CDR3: CASSGFSYEQYF; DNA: TGTGCCAGCTCCGGGTTTTCCTACGAGCAGTACTTC
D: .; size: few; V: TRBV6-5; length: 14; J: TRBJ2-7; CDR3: CASSYVGLRREQYF; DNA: TGTGCCAGCAGTTATGTGGGACTTCGTCGAGAGCAGTACTTC
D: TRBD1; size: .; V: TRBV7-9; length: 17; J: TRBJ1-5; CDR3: CASSLALSNRGHQPQHF; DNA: TGTGCCAGCAGCTTAGCGCTCTCCAACAGGGGGCATCAGCCCCAGCATTTT
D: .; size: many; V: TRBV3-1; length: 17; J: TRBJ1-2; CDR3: CASSRRQLAGATDGYTF; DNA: TGTGCCAGCAGCCGAAGGCAACTCGCAGGGGCCACCGATGGCTACACCTTC
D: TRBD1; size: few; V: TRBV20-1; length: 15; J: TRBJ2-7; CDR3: CSAHFGRGIFYEQYF; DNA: TGCAGTGCTCATTTTGGCAGGGGGATTTTCTACGAGCAGTACTTC
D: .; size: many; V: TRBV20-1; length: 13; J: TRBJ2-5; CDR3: CSARVWTQETQYF; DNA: TGCAGTGCTAGAGTATGGACCCAAGAGACCCAGTACTTC
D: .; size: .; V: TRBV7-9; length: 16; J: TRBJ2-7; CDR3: CASSLEQGLSSYEQYF; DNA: TGTGCCAGCAGCTTAGAGCAGGGTTTATCGTCCTACGAGCAGTACTTC
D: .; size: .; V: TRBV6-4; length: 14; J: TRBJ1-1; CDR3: CASSDSMKNTEAFF; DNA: TGTGCCAGCAGTGACTCGATGAAGAACACTGAAGCTTTCTTT
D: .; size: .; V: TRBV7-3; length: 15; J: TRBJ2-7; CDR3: CASSLSEGGAVEQYF; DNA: TGTGCCAGCAGCTTGTCCGAGGGGGGAGCAGTAGAGCAGTACTTC
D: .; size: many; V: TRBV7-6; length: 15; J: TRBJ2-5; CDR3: CASSPGQLGAETQYF; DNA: TGTGCCAGCAGCCCCGGCCAACTTGGGGCGGAGACCCAGTACTTC
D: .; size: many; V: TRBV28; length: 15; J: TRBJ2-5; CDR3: CASSLRSDSQETQYF; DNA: TGTGCCAGCAGTTTAAGGTCGGACAGCCAAGAGACCCAGTACTTC
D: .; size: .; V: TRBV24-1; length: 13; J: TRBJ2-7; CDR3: CATSEAGAPTIDF; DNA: TGTGCCACCAGTGAGGCCGGGGCCCCCACTATCGACTTC
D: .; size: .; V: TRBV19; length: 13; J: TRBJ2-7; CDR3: CASSHPQGYEQYF; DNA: TGTGCCAGTAGCCATCCCCAGGGTTACGAGCAGTACTTC
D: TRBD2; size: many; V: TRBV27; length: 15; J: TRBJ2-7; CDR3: CASSFGTSGRDEQYF; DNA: TGTGCCAGCAGTTTTGGTACTAGCGGGAGAGACGAGCAGTACTTC
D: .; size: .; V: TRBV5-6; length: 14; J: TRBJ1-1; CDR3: CASSLAPGGSEALF; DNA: TGTGCCAGCAGCTTGGCCCCGGGGGGGTCTGAAGCTCTCTTT